The T cell receptor (beta chain) under discussion was sequenced for a study of blood T cell repertoires in COVID-19. Method: immunoSEQ multiplex PCR; TCRdb's copy keeps in-frame clones and lacks some. This sample has some 320,000 clones; approximately 89% occur once, and the top ten carry 6.5% to 9.5%. The junction had 3 bases not matched to a gene; V was cut back by 6 bases and J by 8 bases. CDR1 and CDR2 (germline): ENHRY, SYGVKD. The CDR3 is made up of 12 amino acids. The J gene is TRBJ2-1, the V gene TRBV10-3, with 8 bases that match TRBD2. Sample: peripheral blood. The receptor comes from a woman aged 45-60 years who had recovered from COVID-19. This chain's CDR3 is CAIRPGGDEQFF. The CDR3 DNA reads TGTGCCATCAGGCCGGGGGGGGATGAGCAGTTCTTC.